This T cell receptor beta chain was obtained from a study of T cells after yellow fever vaccination. Study-wide points: Detected again after the booster were most primary-vaccination clones, at 95% to 98% CD4 and about 89% CD8. Researchers report a weaker secondary response that nonetheless peaked faster, day 5 versus 15. Clonotypes found in both CD4 and CD8 compartments made up a small share.

Trimming took 3 bases from V and 0 from J; bases not matched to a gene: 4. This CDR3 spans 18 amino acids. Germline V lookup: CDR1 SGHRS, CDR2 YFSETQ. Only a few counts were recorded for this clonotype. The antigen remains unidentified. TCRdb reprocessed the 5' RACE reads via MiXCR and lists one record per CDR3 protein. Here the sample spans some 350,000 distinct CDR3 sequences, more than 9% being singletons. The chain has TRBV5-1 and TRBJ2-6, with 12 bases fitting TRBD2. The specimen was PBMCs, collected on the day of the first yellow fever vaccination. The source of this sequence is a man aged 18 to 29 who received the YFV17D yellow fever vaccine. CDR3 DNA: TGCGCCAGCAGCTCCGGACTAGCGGGGTCCTCTGGGGCCAACGTCCTGACTTTC. Protein product: CASSSGLAGSSGANVLTF. Based on the CDR3 plus reference TRBV5-1 and TRBJ2-6, the full variable domain is KAGVTQTPRYLIKTRGQQVTLSCSPISGHRSVSWYQQTPGQGLQFLFEYFSETQRNKGNFPGRFSGRQFSNSRSEMNVSTLELGDSALYLCASSSGLAGSSGANVLTFGAGSRLTVL.